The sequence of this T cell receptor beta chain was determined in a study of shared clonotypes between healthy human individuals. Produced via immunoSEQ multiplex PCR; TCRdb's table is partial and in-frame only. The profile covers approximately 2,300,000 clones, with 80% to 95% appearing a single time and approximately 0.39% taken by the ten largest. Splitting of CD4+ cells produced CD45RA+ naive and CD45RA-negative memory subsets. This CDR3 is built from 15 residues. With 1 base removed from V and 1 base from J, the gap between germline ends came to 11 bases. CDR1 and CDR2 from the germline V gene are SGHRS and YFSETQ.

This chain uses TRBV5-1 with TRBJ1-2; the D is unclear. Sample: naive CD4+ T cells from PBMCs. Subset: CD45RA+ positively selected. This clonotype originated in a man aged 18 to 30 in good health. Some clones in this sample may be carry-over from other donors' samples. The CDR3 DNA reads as TGCGCCAGCAGCTTGCAGTTTGGGGATAACTATGGCTACACCTTC. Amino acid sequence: CASSLQFGDNYGYTF.